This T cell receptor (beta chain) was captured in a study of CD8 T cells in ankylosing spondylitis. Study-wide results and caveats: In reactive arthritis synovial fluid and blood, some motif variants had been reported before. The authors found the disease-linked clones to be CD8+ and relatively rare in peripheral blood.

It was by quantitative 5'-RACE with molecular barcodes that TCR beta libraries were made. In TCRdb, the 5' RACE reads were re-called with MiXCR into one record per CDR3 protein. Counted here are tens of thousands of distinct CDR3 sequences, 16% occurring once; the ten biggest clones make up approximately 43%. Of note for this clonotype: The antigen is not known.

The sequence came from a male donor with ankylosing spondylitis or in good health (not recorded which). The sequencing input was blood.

The chain's CDR3 is CASSGGTSAYNEQFF. CDR3 sequence (DNA): TGTGCCAGCAGCGGCGGGACTAGCGCCTACAATGAGCAGTTCTTC. This chain links TRBV11-2 with TRBJ2-1; 10 nucleotides agree with TRBD2. The CDR3 runs 15 residues. Germline loops: CDR1 SGHAT, CDR2 FQNNGV. V trimming: 5 bases; J trimming: 2 bases; junction bases outside the gene matches: 3.